This T cell receptor beta chain came from a study of blood T cell repertoires in COVID-19. Original analysis: Reference gene primer amplification gave nucleated cell count estimates. Measured with immunoSEQ multiplex PCR; TCRdb has only the in-frame clones, and not every one. V and J calls and clone size come straight from that table; D and trimming were deduced from the DNA. Here the sample spans about 240,000 clones, roughly 86% being singletons. The sequencing sample was made of peripheral blood. The receptor comes from a woman in her seventies with active or convalescent COVID-19.

CDR3 residues: CASSFRSGVSETQYF. In nucleotides, the CDR3 is TGTGCCAGCAGCTTTAGGAGCGGGGTATCAGAGACCCAGTACTTC. This chain joins TRBV7-9 and TRBJ2-5; 7 nucleotides line up with TRBD2. Germline CDR1 SEHNR, CDR2 FQNEAQ (reference sequence). Trimming removed 3 bases from V and 4 bases from J; junction bases left unmatched: 8. The length of the CDR3 is 15 residues.